The 32 T cell receptor beta chains presented below share a single source sample, sequenced in a study of CD8+ T cells in alopecia areata. The sample's treatment: oral pan-JAK inhibitor, 5-10 mg twice daily. Sequencing templates came from extracted RNA that was reverse transcribed into cDNA. Libraries were prepared by immunoSEQ multiplex PCR; TCRdb keeps only in-frame clonotypes and omits some of them. The sample lists about 92,000 clones, about 44% seen once, with more than 15% in the top ten. The sample here was CD8+ T cells sorted from blood, taken at week 24, from a patient treated with tofacitinib. These receptors were taken from a human donor with alopecia areata.

The CDR3 region is CACQTVLPGRNTEAFF. CDR3 DNA: TGTGCCTGCCAGACAGTTCTTCCCGGACGGAACACTGAAGCTTTCTTT. The V and J genes are TRBV30 and TRBJ1-1, with a tentative D call TRBD1 (5 bases). From germline, CDR1 is GTSNPN and CDR2 SVGIG (reference sequence). The CDR3 spans 16 residues. V lost 6 bases and J lost 1, with 21 bases in between. Variable domain in full (rest from reference TRBV30 and TRBJ1-1): SQTIHQWPATLVQPVGSPLSLECTVEGTSNPNLYWYRQAAGRGLQLLFYSVGIGQISSEVPQNLSASRPQDRQFILSSKKLLLSDSGFYLCACQTVLPGRNTEAFFGQGTRLTVV.

The table lists this clone with a count of one. The rearrangement links TRBV27 to TRBJ1-2, with TRBD1 as a possible D gene (5 bases). V dropped 3 bases and J dropped 6 bases, with 11 bases sitting between them. The CDR3 is made up of 13 amino acids. Germline CDR1 is MNHEY and CDR2 is SMNVEV (reference sequence). The CDR3 loop reads CASSLSTGHGYTF. CDR3 nucleotides: TGTGCCAGCAGTTTGAGCACAGGCCATGGCTACACCTTC.

The V gene is TRBV5-1, the J gene TRBJ2-7, with a possible D match to TRBD2 (5 bases). Germline V CDR1 and CDR2: SGHRS, YFSETQ. V lost 2 bases and J lost 2, with 14 bases in between. The CDR3 is 15 residues long. The CDR3 bases are TGCGCCAGCAGCTTTGAACTAGTAGCCCCCTACGAGCAGTACTTC. Encoded protein: CASSFELVAPYEQYF.

J is TRBJ2-1 and V is TRBV27; 12 bases fit TRBD2. Unmatched junction bases numbered 13, after V lost 5 bases and J lost 5 bases. Germline V CDR1 and CDR2: MNHEY, SMNVEV (reference sequence). The length of the CDR3 is 18 residues. The CDR3 bases are TGTGCCAGCAGTCCCAAACCCCAAACTAGCGGGAGGAACAATGAGCAGTTCTTC. Amino acid sequence: CASSPKPQTSGRNNEQFF.

This chain joins TRBV29-1 and TRBJ1-1; D perhaps matches TRBD1 (6 bases). V lost 5 bases and J 6 bases, leaving 10 bases between the germline ends. CDR3 length equals 11 residues. Germline lookup yields CDR1 SQVTM and CDR2 ANQGSEA. CDR3 DNA: TGCAGCGTTAAAGGGGGGCCTGAAGCTTTCTTT. It is translated as CSVKGGPEAFF.

Regarding this clone: A far larger clone differs by one base, so this is likely a read error. The chain combines TRBV29-1 with TRBJ2-5; D not certain. Near its end, the DNA agrees better with TRBJ2-7, so the J call may be wrong. Germline CDR1 is SQVTM and CDR2 is ANQGSEA. The CDR3 sequence is 11 residues long. The chain's CDR3 is CSVDEDYEQYF. DNA for the CDR3: TGCAGCGTCGATGAGGACTACGAGCAGTACTTC.

The chain links TRBV5-6 to TRBJ2-3, with D perhaps matching TRBD2 (6 bases). Trimming pared 3 bases from V and 3 bases from J, leaving 8 bases between. Germline V CDR1 and CDR2: SGHDT, YYEEEE. There are 13 residues in the CDR3. Here the CDR3 reads CASSWGVTDTQYF. CDR3 sequence (DNA): TGTGCCAGCAGCTGGGGGGTGACAGATACGCAGTATTTT. Supplemented by reference TRBV5-6 and TRBJ2-3, the full variable domain reads DAGVTQSPTHLIKTRGQQVTLRCSPKSGHDTVSWYQQALGQGPQFIFQYYEEEERQRGNFPDRFSGHQFPNYSSELNVNALLLGDSALYLCASSWGVTDTQYFGPGTRLTVL.

The rearrangement uses TRBV4-1 and TRBJ2-4; 11 nucleotides match TRBD2. After removal of 2 bases from V and 6 bases from J, the junction contained 9 bases not matched to a gene. The CDR3 is 17 residues long. The V gene's germline CDR1 is MGHRA and CDR2 YSYEKL. The CDR3 sequence: CASSQLPGTSGRNIQYF. CDR3 DNA sequence: TGCGCCAGCAGCCAACTCCCCGGTACTAGCGGGAGAAACATTCAGTACTTC.

V is TRBV18 and J is TRBJ2-1; the match to TRBD2 covers 16 bases. The CDR3 covers 17 residues. Trimming at V came to 3 bases and at J to 5 bases, leaving 4 bases not matched to a gene. CDR1 and CDR2 (germline): KGHSH, LQKENI. CDR3 sequence: CASSPGTSGRVNNEQFF. The CDR3 nucleotides read TGTGCCAGCTCACCGGGGACTAGCGGGAGGGTGAACAATGAGCAGTTCTTC.

V is TRBV19 and J is TRBJ2-2, with D hard to call. The CDR3 length is 15 residues. Trimming removed 4 bases from V and 7 bases from J, with 16 bases in between. Germline CDR1 and CDR2: LNHDA and SQIVND (reference sequence). CDR3 in DNA: TGTGCCAGTAGTAGCCAGTCGGAACTGGTCGGGGAGCTGTTTTTT. This encodes CASSSQSELVGELFF. The full variable domain, in which reference TRBV19 and TRBJ2-2 provide the parts outside the CDR3, is DGGITQSPKYLFRKEGQNVTLSCEQNLNHDAMYWYRQDPGQGLRLIYYSQIVNDFQKGDIAEGYSVSREKKESFPLTVTSAQKNPTAFYLCASSSQSELVGELFFGEGSRLTVL.

This clone has a handful of counts. The chain carries TRBV7-2 and TRBJ1-1; a possible D gene is TRBD1 (6 bases). Germline-derived CDR1 and CDR2 are SGHTA and FQGNSA. V lost 5 bases to trimming and J lost 6 bases, with 16 bases between them. The CDR3 covers 14 residues. The CDR3 here is CASSHRVVIPEAFF. Here the CDR3 DNA reads TGTGCCAGCAGCCACAGGGTTGTAATCCCTGAAGCTTTCTTT.

This clone was observed many times. V and J are TRBV30 and TRBJ1-2; D is undetermined. The CDR3 contains 14 residues. V lost 1 base and J 1 base, leaving 10 bases between the germline ends. The germline CDR1 and CDR2 sequences are GTSNPN and SVGIG (reference sequence). Here the CDR3 reads CAWSGVNSNYGYTF. The CDR3 DNA reads as TGTGCCTGGAGTGGAGTGAACAGTAACTATGGCTACACCTTC.

V is TRBV5-1 and J is TRBJ2-3; 10 bases agree with TRBD2. Trimming at V came to 2 bases and at J to 3 bases, leaving 15 bases not matched to a gene. CDR1 is SGHRS, CDR2 YFSETQ, per germline. The CDR3 contains 19 residues. The chain's CDR3 is CASSFRPSGSVVATDTQYF. CDR3 nucleotides: TGCGCCAGCAGCTTCCGGCCTAGCGGGAGTGTTGTTGCGACAGATACGCAGTATTTT.

The chain couples TRBV5-1 to TRBJ1-2; the match to TRBD1 covers 7 bases. In germline, CDR1 is SGHRS, CDR2 YFSETQ. This CDR3 comprises 12 residues. The V and J ends lost 2 bases and 8 bases, in that order; junction bases with no gene match: 3. This CDR3 is CASSLGQEGYTF. In nucleotides, the CDR3 is TGCGCCAGCAGCTTAGGACAGGAGGGCTACACCTTC.

As for this clone: The CDR3 does not close with the conserved phenylalanine or tryptophan, likely indicating a read error. It is unclear where the CDR3 begins or ends on the DNA, so no DNA is shown, and the CDR3 is as TCRdb lists it. The chain has TRBV5-6 and TRBJ1-3; the table calls TRBD1, which could not be checked here. The CDR3 spans 11 residues, counting both ends. CDR1 and CDR2 (germline): SGHDT, YYEEEE. The CDR3 spells CASSLSGRVTL.

V and J are TRBV6-5 and TRBJ2-1, with TRBD2 identical over 12 bases. Germline values: CDR1 MNHEY, CDR2 SVGAGI. J lost 7 bases, V lost 1 base, and 5 bases had no gene match. CDR3 size: 16 residues. The CDR3 sequence: CASSYLTSGRVNEQFF. Here the CDR3 DNA reads TGTGCCAGCAGTTACTTGACTAGCGGGAGAGTTAATGAGCAGTTCTTC.

The CDR3 DNA reads TGTGCCAGCCAACCACCTGTCCCGGGACAGGGTGGGACTGAAGCTTTCTTT. As protein: CASQPPVPGQGGTEAFF. V and J are TRBV27 and TRBJ1-1; 9 bases match TRBD1. With 8 bases clipped from V and 5 bases from J, the junction kept 18 bases outside the gene matches. This CDR3 contains 17 residues. CDR1 and CDR2 from the germline V gene are MNHEY and SMNVEV (reference sequence).

A remark on this clone: The junction departs from germline at one end; a sequencing error may be responsible. The rearrangement joins TRBV10-2 to TRBJ1-2; 10 bases align to TRBD1. Germline V gene sequence: CDR1 WSHSY, CDR2 SAAADI. CDR3 length equals 17 residues. The DNA of the CDR3 is TGCGCCGGCAGTGAAAGGGACAGGGGATCTCGAAACTATGGCTACACCTTC. It codes for CAGSERDRGSRNYGYTF.

The rearrangement joins TRBV19 to TRBJ2-7; weak D call: TRBD2 (5 bases). Trimming pared 8 bases from V and 2 bases from J, leaving 25 bases between. CDR1 and CDR2 from the germline V gene are LNHDA and SQIVND (reference sequence). The CDR3 consists of 17 residues. The CDR3 reads CASPSAVQVGETYEQYF. CDR3 nucleotide sequence: TGTGCCAGTCCCTCTGCTGTACAAGTCGGGGAAACCTACGAGCAGTACTTC.

V usage is TRBV30 and J usage is TRBJ2-2; D perhaps matches TRBD1 (5 bases). Germline V gene lookup returns CDR1 GTSNPN and CDR2 SVGIG (reference sequence). Trimming stripped 4 bases from V and 0 bases from J, with 6 bases between. This CDR3 is 13 amino acids long. Here the CDR3 reads CAWTGSNTGELFF. The CDR3 coding sequence is TGTGCCTGGACAGGGTCGAACACCGGGGAGCTGTTTTTT.

In DNA form, the CDR3 reads TGCGCCAGCAGCCAAGTGGACAGAGGATATGCTTCACCCCTCCACTTT. This codes for CASSQVDRGYASPLHF. The chain employs TRBV4-1 and TRBJ1-6; TRBD1 is a possible D gene (6 bases). The CDR3 length is 16 residues. Trimming pared 1 base from V and 9 bases from J, leaving 16 bases between. Germline V gene lookup returns CDR1 MGHRA and CDR2 YSYEKL.

The V and J genes are TRBV20-1 and TRBJ1-2; tentative D call: TRBD1 (6 bases). This CDR3 comprises 11 residues. The germline V gene has CDR1 DFQATT and CDR2 SNEGSKA (reference sequence). Trimming cost V 4 bases and J 3 bases, with 6 bases left between them. The CDR3: CSATGDYGYTF. DNA for the CDR3: TGCAGTGCTACAGGGGACTATGGCTACACCTTC.

V usage is TRBV20-1 and J usage is TRBJ1-2; no clear D. The CDR3 has 11 amino acids. The germline V gene encodes CDR1 DFQATT and CDR2 SNEGSKA (reference sequence). V was trimmed by 0 bases and J by 5 bases, leaving 4 bases between them. For the CDR3, the DNA is TGCAGTGCTAGAGATCTATATGGCTACACCTTC. Protein: CSARDLYGYTF.

This clone was picked up a small number of times. The chain has TRBV25-1 and TRBJ2-1; D perhaps matches TRBD1 (5 bases). The V end lost 3 bases, the J end lost 6 bases, and 15 bases lay between the germline ends. CDR1 and CDR2 from the germline V gene are MGHDK and SYGVNS. This CDR3 is 15 amino acids long. CDR3 sequence reads: CASSDTRDPVNEQFF. The CDR3 DNA reads TGTGCCAGCAGTGATACCAGGGATCCGGTCAATGAGCAGTTCTTC.

This chain connects TRBV7-9 to TRBJ1-1; no firm D call. V lost 6 bases to trimming and J lost 5 bases, with 7 bases between them. Germline-derived CDR1 and CDR2 are SEHNR and FQNEAQ (reference sequence). CDR3 length: 11 residues. This CDR3 reads CASREGTEAFF. The CDR3 DNA sequence: TGTGCCAGCAGGGAGGGTACTGAAGCTTTCTTT.

The chain uses TRBV11-2 and TRBJ2-5; 12 bases agree with TRBD2. Germline assignment: CDR1 SGHAT and CDR2 FQNNGV. V dropped 5 bases and J dropped 2; count of bases not matched to a gene: 6. The CDR3 covers 16 residues. CDR3 residues: CASSPRTSGMQETQYF. CDR3 DNA sequence: TGTGCCAGCAGCCCAAGGACTAGCGGGATGCAAGAGACCCAGTACTTC.

This clone was recorded a few times. This chain uses TRBV10-3 with TRBJ2-5; the D gene is possibly TRBD2 (6 bases). Germline CDR1 reads ENHRY; CDR2 reads SYGVKD. V was pared by 6 bases and J by 1 base, with 9 bases between. The CDR3 runs to 13 residues. The CDR3 nucleotides are TGTGCCATCAGGGAGGGAGCCCAAGAGACCCAGTACTTC. This sequence encodes CAIREGAQETQYF.

This clone occurred a few times. This chain connects TRBV7-9 to TRBJ2-5; 8 nucleotides align to TRBD1. This CDR3 is built from 15 residues. CDR1 and CDR2 (germline): SEHNR, FQNEAQ (reference sequence). V lost 4 bases and J lost 4; bases outside the gene matches: 8. CDR3 sequence reads: CASSSQGARPETQYF. The CDR3 region has the DNA TGTGCCAGCAGCTCTCAGGGGGCCCGGCCAGAGACCCAGTACTTC. The variable domain in full, with the rest retrieved from reference TRBV7-9 and TRBJ2-5, is DTGVSQNPRHKITKRGQNVTFRCDPISEHNRLYWYRQTLGQGPEFLTYFQNEAQLEKSRLLSDRFSAERPKGSFSTLEIQRTEQGDSAMYLCASSSQGARPETQYFGPGTRLLVL.

This clone has ten or more counts. This rearrangement joins TRBV7-8 to TRBJ2-4, with 8 bases matching TRBD1. The CDR3 has 17 residues. Germline V lookup: CDR1 SGHVS, CDR2 FQNEAQ. The V gene end was trimmed by 5 bases and the J gene end by 1 base; junction bases not matched to a gene: 10. The CDR3 region has the DNA TGTGCCAGCAGCCGAAACAACAGGGGGTTGGCCAAAAACATTCAGTACTTC. It is translated as CASSRNNRGLAKNIQYF.

The chain employs TRBV6-5 and TRBJ1-2, with TRBD1 matching 7 bases. The CDR3 is made up of 14 amino acids. Trimming cost V 2 bases and J 5 bases; bases outside gene matches: 5. Germline values: CDR1 MNHEY, CDR2 SVGAGI. CDR3 sequence: CASSYKGQMYGYTF. CDR3 in DNA: TGTGCCAGCAGTTACAAGGGACAGATGTATGGCTACACCTTC.

This clone appeared a few times. The chain links TRBV14 to TRBJ2-1, with 9 bases lining up with TRBD2. This CDR3 has 16 amino acids. V was clipped by 5 bases and J by 5 bases; unmatched bases: 10. CDR1 is SGHDN, CDR2 FVKESK, per germline. CDR3 residues: CASSDPWAGGDNEQFF. CDR3 sequence (DNA): TGTGCCAGCAGCGACCCCTGGGCGGGAGGGGACAATGAGCAGTTCTTC.

The J gene is TRBJ2-5, the V gene TRBV6-1; D is possibly TRBD1 (6 bases). V dropped 0 bases and J dropped 5 bases, with 22 bases sitting between them. Germline V CDR1 and CDR2: MNHNS, SASEGT. The CDR3 contains 18 residues. The CDR3 sequence: CASSEALNLAGVRETQYF. The DNA for the CDR3 is TGTGCCAGCAGTGAAGCGCTGAACTTGGCAGGGGTGCGGGAGACCCAGTACTTC.